The 14 T cell receptor beta chains below were found in one sample sequenced in a study of cytomegalovirus exposure and HLA in healthy donors. PCR employed 60 Vbeta and 13 Jbeta primers. Sequencing used immunoSEQ multiplex PCR; TCRdb keeps in-frame clones, though not all of them. The sample carries 100,000 to 150,000 clones, around 80% recorded once. The sequenced sample consisted of PBMCs. The receptors were gathered from a female donor in good health and CMV-seronegative.

The V call is TRBV9, the J call TRBJ1-5; 7 bases agree with TRBD1. The V gene's germline CDR1 is SGDLS and CDR2 YYNGEE. This CDR3 comprises 14 residues. V trimming: 0 bases; J trimming: 6 bases; junction bases outside the gene matches: 3. The CDR3 DNA sequence: TGTGCCAGCAGCGTAGGTCCAGGGGGTCAGCCCCAGCATTTT. It yields the protein CASSVGPGGQPQHF.

Only a few counts were recorded for this clone. This sample also contains other DNA sequences that code for the same CDR3. The gene calls are TRBV7-3 and TRBJ1-1, with TRBD1 as a possible D gene (5 bases). Germline assignment: CDR1 SGHTA and CDR2 FQGTGA. The V end was cut by 2 bases, the J end by 1 base, with 5 bases between. The CDR3 is 13 residues long. The CDR3 loop reads CASSLGQNTEAFF. The CDR3 coding sequence is TGTGCCAGCAGCTTAGGACAGAACACTGAAGCTTTCTTT.

This clone was detected once. Other nucleotide sequences in the sample specify the same CDR3. The rearrangement joins TRBV18 to TRBJ1-2; D call uncertain. In germline, CDR1 is KGHSH, CDR2 LQKENI. Trimming stripped 6 bases from V and 0 bases from J, with 11 bases between. This CDR3 region has 14 residues. The CDR3 sequence: CASSLERANYGYTF. CDR3 sequence (DNA): TGTGCCAGCTCGCTGGAGAGGGCTAACTATGGCTACACCTTC.

The genes are TRBV6-6 and TRBJ2-5; perhaps TRBD1 as D (6 bases). Trimming left V 10 bases short and J 4 bases short, with 13 bases between. CDR1 and CDR2 from the germline V gene are MNHNY and SVGAGI (reference sequence). This CDR3 comprises 12 residues. Here the CDR3 DNA reads TGTGCCATCGGACAGACCTTAGAGACCCAGTACTTC. Residues: CAIGQTLETQYF.

The chain carries TRBV4-2 and TRBJ2-3; 11 positions match TRBD2. Germline CDR1 LGHNA, CDR2 YNFKEQ. The CDR3 is 16 residues long. V dropped 4 bases and J dropped 4; count of bases not matched to a gene: 7. In DNA form, the CDR3 reads TGTGCCAGCAGCCCGTTTAGCGGGAGGGACCCAGATACGCAGTATTTT. Translated: CASSPFSGRDPDTQYF.

The chain carries TRBV18 and TRBJ1-4; 8 bases are shared with TRBD1. Germline CDR1 and CDR2: KGHSH and LQKENI. Trimming at V came to 2 bases and at J to 6 bases, leaving 8 bases not matched to a gene. This CDR3 region has 16 residues. CDR3 residues: CASSPSVAGGYEKLFF. CDR3 bases: TGTGCCAGCTCACCATCCGTCGCAGGGGGCTATGAAAAACTGTTTTTT. Full variable domain (rest looked up from reference TRBV18 and TRBJ1-4): NAGVMQNPRHLVRRRGQEARLRCSPMKGHSHVYWYRQLPEEGLKFMVYLQKENIIDESGMPKERFSAEFPKEGPSILRIQQVVRGDSAAYFCASSPSVAGGYEKLFFGSGTQLSVL.

The chain couples TRBV5-6 to TRBJ2-5; possible D gene TRBD1, 6 bases. V was pared by 5 bases and J by 2 bases, with 13 bases between. Germline V gives CDR1 SGHDT, CDR2 YYEEEE. This CDR3 contains 14 residues. CDR3 nucleotide sequence: TGTGCCAGCAGATCCCTGGACAGTCAAGAGACCCAGTACTTC. It yields the protein CASRSLDSQETQYF.

This clone has a single count. The V gene is TRBV19, the J gene TRBJ1-5; 9 bases fit TRBD1. The CDR3 totals 14 residues. V shed 5 bases, J shed 7 bases, and the junction held 6 bases outside the gene matches. Germline-derived CDR1 and CDR2 are LNHDA and SQIVND (reference sequence). The CDR3 loop is CASSGTGGGQPQHF. DNA for the CDR3: TGTGCCAGTAGTGGTACAGGGGGCGGCCAGCCCCAGCATTTT.

This clone was seen a few times. The CDR3 protein is CASSRQGQLTEAFF. The CDR3 DNA follows: TGTGCCAGCAGCCGACAGGGACAGTTGACTGAAGCTTTCTTT. V gene TRBV5-5 combines with J gene TRBJ1-1; TRBD1 aligns across 7 bases. CDR3 length: 14 residues. Germline V gives CDR1 SGHKS, CDR2 YYEKEE (reference sequence). J lost 5 bases, V lost 4 bases, and 8 bases had no gene match.

This clone was picked up a small number of times. The J gene is TRBJ2-7, the V gene TRBV15; D not certain. V was pared by 1 base and J by 2 bases, with 15 bases between. CDR1 LNHNV and CDR2 YYDKDF come from the germline V gene (reference sequence). This CDR3 has 16 amino acids. The CDR3 DNA sequence: TGTGCCACCAGCAGAGGAGGCACACACCGGGCCTACGAGCAGTACTTC. It translates to CATSRGGTHRAYEQYF.

The rearrangement joins TRBV7-8 to TRBJ1-1; no definite D call. The CDR3 totals 11 residues. The V gene lost 4 bases and the J gene lost 6 bases, with 6 bases spanning the gap. Germline assignment: CDR1 SGHVS and CDR2 FQNEAQ. The CDR3 is CASSSSPEAFF. Written as DNA, the CDR3 is TGTGCCAGCAGCTCGAGCCCTGAAGCTTTCTTT.

The V gene is TRBV28, the J gene TRBJ1-1, with a possible D match to TRBD1 (6 bases). The CDR3 has 14 residues. Germline CDR1 is MDHEN and CDR2 is SYDVKM. Trimming removed 10 bases from V and 1 base from J, with 16 bases in between. The CDR3 sequence: CATESTGTNTEAFF. The CDR3, as DNA: TGTGCCACCGAATCTACAGGGACGAACACTGAAGCTTTCTTT.

The V gene is TRBV19, the J gene TRBJ2-1, with TRBD1 matching 7 bases. Germline CDR1 and CDR2: LNHDA and SQIVND (reference sequence). Trimming removed 8 bases from V and 6 bases from J; junction bases left unmatched: 7. CDR3 length equals 13 residues. The CDR3 reads CASSQAGGNEQFF. The CDR3 bases are TGTGCCAGTTCCCAGGCAGGGGGCAATGAGCAGTTCTTC. The full variable domain, its missing parts supplied by reference TRBV19 and TRBJ2-1, is DGGITQSPKYLFRKEGQNVTLSCEQNLNHDAMYWYRQDPGQGLRLIYYSQIVNDFQKGDIAEGYSVSREKKESFPLTVTSAQKNPTAFYLCASSQAGGNEQFFGPGTRLTVL.

The chain joins TRBV30 to TRBJ1-2, with 12 bases lining up with TRBD1. The CDR3 length is 14 residues. Germline V lookup: CDR1 GTSNPN, CDR2 SVGIG (reference sequence). The V and J ends lost 3 bases and 8 bases, in that order; junction bases with no gene match: 7. The CDR3 DNA reads as TGTGCCTGGAGGGGACAGGGGGCGTTTAGCGGCTACACCTTC. As protein: CAWRGQGAFSGYTF.